In its sample, the clone carrying this TCR beta chain was seen many times. Antigen unknown. This record comes from a study of CD8+CD57+ T cells in acquired aplastic anemia. Across the study: An average of around 3.5 ug of DNA was obtained from sorted CD4+ and CD8+ cells. CD4+ reads averaged roughly 10 million in healthy donors. Regarding the study as a whole: Controls and patients did not differ significantly in CD8+ Simpson's diversity.

Profiling that covered TCR beta VDJ and CDR3 relied on genomic DNA as its template. TCRdb processed the reads anew with MiXCR; each CDR3 protein has one entry. The data contain roughly 130,000 distinct CDR3 sequences, about 48% of them singletons. This CDR3 spans 15 amino acids. The germline V gene has CDR1 SGHNT and CDR2 YYREEE (reference sequence). The junction had 2 bases not matched to a gene; V was cut back by 0 bases and J by 3 bases. Sequencing was done on a sample of sorted CD4+, CD8+, or CD8+CD57+ T cells (not recorded which) from PBMCs. The rearrangement uses TRBV5-4 and TRBJ2-5; TRBD2 agrees at 10 bases. This sequence originates from a human donor in good health, serving as a control. The CDR3 protein is CASSLVLAGEETQYF. The CDR3 bases are TGTGCCAGCAGCTTGGTCCTAGCGGGGGAAGAGACCCAGTACTTC.